This TCR beta chain was retrieved from a study of T cells in Graves' hyperthyroidism and ophthalmopathy. Whole-study context: Before any treatment, at initial diagnosis, peripheral blood was collected.

The study included ophthalmopathy patients with Clinical Activity Score at least 3, NOSPECS grade at least 4 and duration under 3 months. Roughly 10 ml of fresh peripheral blood supplied the PBMCs. Template material for amplifying TCR beta CDR3 regions consisted of RNA transcripts. Researchers ran a first-round RT-PCR on the TCR CDR3 using the HTBI primer set. TCRdb ran MiXCR on the multiplex PCR reads and lists one entry per CDR3 protein. The data hold about 260,000 distinct CDR3 sequences, with 22% observed a single time. Per germline, CDR1 MDHEN and CDR2 SYDVKM. This CDR3 is built from 19 residues. The germline V and J ends were trimmed by 2 bases and 6 bases, with 29 bases remaining between them.

The J gene is TRBJ2-7, the V gene TRBV28; D possibly corresponds to TRBD2 (6 bases). The sequence came from a young man with Graves' ophthalmopathy. Sequencing used blood. The CDR3 DNA sequence: TGTGCCAGCAGTTTAACCCCGCCAATCAAGGGACTTCCTGATAGCGAGCAGTACTTC. It specifies CASSLTPPIKGLPDSEQYF.